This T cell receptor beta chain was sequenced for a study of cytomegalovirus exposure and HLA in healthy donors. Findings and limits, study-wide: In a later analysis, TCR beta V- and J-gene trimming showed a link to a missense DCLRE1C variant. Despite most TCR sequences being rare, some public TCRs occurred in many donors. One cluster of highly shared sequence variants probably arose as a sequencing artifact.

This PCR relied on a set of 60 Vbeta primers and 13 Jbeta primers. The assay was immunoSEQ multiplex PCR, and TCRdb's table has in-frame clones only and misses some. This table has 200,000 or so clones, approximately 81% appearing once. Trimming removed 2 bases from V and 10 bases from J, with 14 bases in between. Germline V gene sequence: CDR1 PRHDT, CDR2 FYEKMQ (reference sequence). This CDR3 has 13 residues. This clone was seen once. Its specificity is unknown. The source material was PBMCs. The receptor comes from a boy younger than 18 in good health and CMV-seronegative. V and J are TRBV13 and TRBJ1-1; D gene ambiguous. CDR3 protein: CASSLYLSASAFF. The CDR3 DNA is TGTGCCAGCAGCTTATATTTGAGCGCCTCAGCTTTCTTT.